The 20 T cell receptor beta chains given below trace back to one sample, sequenced in a study of blood T cells in healthy people across ages. Alongside a J-beta primer mix, a sample-barcoded 5' primer served in a second PCR lasting about 7 to 12 cycles. TCRdb reprocessed the 5' RACE reads via MiXCR and lists one record per CDR3 protein. In the table there are about 830,000 distinct CDR3 sequences, 58% of which are singletons. Sequences were obtained from blood. The receptors derive from a man aged 25-40 years in good health.

The chain is built from TRBV30 and TRBJ1-4; tentative D call: TRBD1 (5 bases). From germline, CDR1 is GTSNPN and CDR2 SVGIG (reference sequence). The CDR3 is made up of 15 amino acids. Trimming cost V 3 bases and J 6 bases, with 17 bases left between them. In DNA, the CDR3 is TGTGCCTGGAGCCAACCCCAGGGCGGCGATGAAAAACTGTTTTTT. It codes for CAWSQPQGGDEKLFF. Full variable domain (outside the CDR3, taken from reference TRBV30 and TRBJ1-4): SQTIHQWPATLVQPVGSPLSLECTVEGTSNPNLYWYRQAAGRGLQLLFYSVGIGQISSEVPQNLSASRPQDRQFILSSKKLLLSDSGFYLCAWSQPQGGDEKLFFGSGTQLSVL.

A few counts support this clonotype. This sequence joins TRBV5-1 and TRBJ2-3; 11 positions agree with TRBD2. V dropped 4 bases and J dropped 2; count of bases not matched to a gene: 6. Germline V lookup: CDR1 SGHRS, CDR2 YFSETQ. The CDR3 is made up of 16 amino acids. CDR3 region: CASSEGTSGDTDTQYF. CDR3 sequence (DNA): TGCGCCAGCAGCGAAGGGACTAGCGGAGACACAGATACGCAGTATTTT. The variable domain in full, with the rest retrieved from reference TRBV5-1 and TRBJ2-3, is KAGVTQTPRYLIKTRGQQVTLSCSPISGHRSVSWYQQTPGQGLQFLFEYFSETQRNKGNFPGRFSGRQFSNSRSEMNVSTLELGDSALYLCASSEGTSGDTDTQYFGPGTRLTVL.

The J gene is TRBJ1-5, the V gene TRBV6-5, with 11 bases aligning to TRBD1. The J segment lost 4 bases and the V segment lost 8 bases, leaving 4 bases of the junction unmatched. Germline assignment: CDR1 MNHEY and CDR2 SVGAGI. This CDR3 is 14 amino acids long. CDR3 sequence: CASVDRGLNQPQHF. In DNA, the CDR3 is TGTGCCAGCGTGGACAGGGGGCTGAATCAGCCCCAGCATTTT.

This clonotype was picked up one time. The V gene is TRBV20-1, the J gene TRBJ1-2; D not certain. Trimming removed 3 bases from V and 2 bases from J, with 10 bases in between. Germline-derived CDR1 and CDR2 are DFQATT and SNEGSKA (reference sequence). The CDR3 runs to 13 residues. The CDR3 loop is CSASPGRNYGYTF. CDR3 in DNA: TGCAGTGCTAGCCCGGGCAGGAACTATGGCTACACCTTC.

The chain is built from TRBV6-4 and TRBJ1-1, with 9 bases that match TRBD1. Unmatched junction bases numbered 5, after V lost 6 bases and J lost 6 bases. This CDR3 has 13 residues. Germline V gives CDR1 MRHNA, CDR2 SNTAGT. The CDR3 region is CASSRDREAEAFF. The CDR3, as DNA: TGTGCCAGCAGCCGGGACAGGGAGGCTGAAGCTTTCTTT.

Ten or more counts support this clonotype. The V and J genes are TRBV29-1 and TRBJ2-1; D not certain. The germline V gene has CDR1 SQVTM and CDR2 ANQGSEA. Trimming removed 5 bases at V and 3 bases at J, with 14 bases between. CDR3 length: 14 residues. CDR3 nucleotides: TGCAGCGTTACCCTAGAACGTGGCTACAATGAGCAGTTCTTC. Translating gives CSVTLERGYNEQFF.

The rearrangement joins TRBV11-2 to TRBJ2-1, with TRBD1 matching over 10 bases. The J segment lost 8 bases and the V segment lost 4 bases, leaving 5 bases of the junction unmatched. The CDR3 is 14 residues long. Germline CDR1 is SGHAT and CDR2 is FQNNGV. The chain's CDR3 is CASSSGTGEHEQFF. CDR3 bases: TGTGCCAGCAGCTCCGGGACAGGGGAGCATGAGCAGTTCTTC.

J is TRBJ1-1 and V is TRBV2; the D gene is possibly TRBD1 (6 bases). Looked up from germline, CDR1 is SNHLY and CDR2 is FYNNEI. With 8 bases removed from V and 0 bases from J, the gap between germline ends came to 10 bases. The CDR3 has 13 residues. For the CDR3, the DNA is TGTGCCAGCGCTGGGGGCATGAACACTGAAGCTTTCTTT. This sequence encodes CASAGGMNTEAFF.

This sequence joins TRBV14 and TRBJ2-3; D is perhaps TRBD1 (5 bases). The CDR3 contains 15 residues. CDR1 is SGHDN and CDR2 is FVKESK in the germline V gene. Trimming shortened V by 2 bases and J by 2 bases, and 11 bases separated the two germline ends. CDR3 DNA sequence: TGTGCCAGCAGCCAACAGGGTCCACTCACAGATACGCAGTATTTT. This codes for CASSQQGPLTDTQYF.

This sequence joins TRBV28 and TRBJ1-2, with D perhaps matching TRBD1 (6 bases). The CDR3 extends over 12 amino acids. The germline V and J ends were trimmed by 8 bases and 1 base, with 8 bases remaining between them. Germline V lookup: CDR1 MDHEN, CDR2 SYDVKM. CDR3 DNA: TGTGCCAGCGCAGGGGATAACTATGGCTACACCTTC. This gives the protein CASAGDNYGYTF.

The chain recombines TRBV18 with TRBJ2-6, with TRBD2 matching over 13 bases. The CDR3 contains 18 residues. The junction had 3 bases not matched to a gene; V was cut back by 0 bases and J by 4 bases. Germline V gives CDR1 KGHSH, CDR2 LQKENI. CDR3 DNA sequence: TGTGCCAGCTCACCACCGGGACTAGCGGGGTTCGGGGCCAACGTCCTGACTTTC. This codes for CASSPPGLAGFGANVLTF.

The chain is built from TRBV7-9 and TRBJ1-4; maybe TRBD1 (6 bases). V lost 5 bases and J lost 5, with 12 bases in between. Germline V CDR1 and CDR2: SEHNR, FQNEAQ (reference sequence). This CDR3 spans 14 amino acids. In DNA, the CDR3 is TGTGCCAGCAGCATCAGGGGCGCCAATGAAAAACTGTTTTTT. This codes for CASSIRGANEKLFF. Complete variable domain (other parts from reference TRBV7-9 and TRBJ1-4): DTGVSQNPRHKITKRGQNVTFRCDPISEHNRLYWYRQTLGQGPEFLTYFQNEAQLEKSRLLSDRFSAERPKGSFSTLEIQRTEQGDSAMYLCASSIRGANEKLFFGSGTQLSVL.

Note on this clonotype: At one boundary the junction diverges from the germline segment, which might be a read error. This chain uses TRBV3-1 with TRBJ1-2; D is undetermined. The CDR3 length is 13 residues. Germline V gene lookup returns CDR1 LGHDT and CDR2 YNNKEL (reference sequence). The CDR3 reads CASSQEGSYGHTF. The CDR3 bases are TGTGCCAGCAGCCAAGAGGGGAGCTATGGCCACACCTTC.

This clonotype was detected a few times. V gene TRBV15 combines with J gene TRBJ2-3; D might be TRBD2 (7 bases). From germline, CDR1 is LNHNV and CDR2 YYDKDF (reference sequence). This CDR3 spans 14 amino acids. The V gene lost 5 bases and the J gene lost 4 bases, with 13 bases spanning the gap. Here the CDR3 DNA reads TGTGCCACCAGCGGTACAGGGAGGGCAGATACGCAGTATTTT. Translating it yields CATSGTGRADTQYF.

The genes are TRBV20-1 and TRBJ2-1, with 9 bases identical to TRBD2. Gene TRBJ2-7 matches the end of the DNA better, so the J call may be wrong. This CDR3 is 15 amino acids long. Germline values: CDR1 DFQATT, CDR2 SNEGSKA (reference sequence). Here the CDR3 DNA reads TGCAGTGCCTTACCTAGGACTAGCGTGACCTACGAGCAGTACTTC. This translates into CSALPRTSVTYEQYF.

This clonotype was seen once. The chain couples TRBV20-1 to TRBJ1-1; D call uncertain. V gave up 0 bases and J gave up 4 bases, with 6 bases separating them. Germline lookup yields CDR1 DFQATT and CDR2 SNEGSKA (reference sequence). The CDR3 is made up of 12 amino acids. The CDR3 sequence is CSARDGPTEAFF. CDR3 in DNA: TGCAGTGCTAGAGATGGCCCCACTGAAGCTTTCTTT.

The chain uses TRBV5-1 and TRBJ2-1; D possibly corresponds to TRBD1 (6 bases). The CDR3 totals 15 residues. V was pared by 6 bases and J by 8 bases, with 21 bases between. Germline values: CDR1 SGHRS, CDR2 YFSETQ. This chain's CDR3 is CASTREPHRADEQFF. The CDR3 bases are TGCGCCAGCACCCGGGAACCCCACAGGGCAGATGAGCAGTTCTTC.

The chain has TRBV29-1 and TRBJ2-5; 8 bases are a match to TRBD2. The CDR3 length is 16 residues. V trimming: 3 bases; J trimming: 11 bases; junction bases outside the gene matches: 20. The germline CDR1 and CDR2 sequences are SQVTM and ANQGSEA. CDR3 sequence: CSVDDRASGSYNEQYF. CDR3 coding DNA: TGCAGCGTTGATGACCGAGCTAGCGGGTCTTACAATGAGCAGTACTTC. Full variable domain (missing parts from reference TRBV29-1 and TRBJ2-5): SAVISQKPSRDICQRGTSLTIQCQVDSQVTMMFWYRQQPGQSLTLIATANQGSEATYESGFVIDKFPISRPNLTFSTLTVSNMSPEDSSIYLCSVDDRASGSYNEQYFGPGTRLLVL.

The chain joins TRBV6-2 or TRBV6-3 to TRBJ1-5; TRBD1 aligns across 9 bases. The V gene's germline CDR1 is MNHEY and CDR2 SVGEGT. V was clipped by 5 bases and J by 2 bases; unmatched bases: 19. CDR3 length: 20 amino acids. The CDR3 is CASSAHRDRVIGIGNQPQHF. The DNA for the CDR3 is TGTGCCAGCAGTGCCCACCGGGACAGGGTTATTGGTATCGGCAATCAGCCCCAGCATTTT.

This clonotype has just a few counts. Given a much more abundant clone one base away, this may be a read error. The chain recombines TRBV28 with TRBJ2-7, with D possibly TRBD1 on 5 matching bases. Germline CDR1 MDHEN, CDR2 SYDVKM. V lost 4 bases, J lost 3 bases, and 10 bases lay in between. The CDR3 spans 13 residues. In DNA form, the CDR3 reads TGTGCCAGCAGTTGGGGCATTCACTACGAGCAGTACTTC. Amino acid sequence: CASSWGIHYEQYF.